A selection of T cell receptor beta chains follows, all from one sample in a study of CD8 T cells in ankylosing spondylitis. TCRdb re-analysed the 5' RACE reads in MiXCR, keeping a single row per CDR3 protein. The sample lists some 150,000 distinct CDR3 sequences, around two fifths occurring once. Sequenced sample: synovial fluid, either unsorted or a sorted T cell fraction (not recorded which). These receptors all stem from a male donor with ankylosing spondylitis. CDR3s leave out the opening cysteine and the closing phenylalanine or tryptophan.

>TRBJ2-2|TRBV6-1
ASAGQGDTGELF
>TRBJ2-2|TRBV5-1
ASSLGCQNTGELF
>TRBJ2-7|TRBV7-9
ASLSGGGRYEQY
>TRBJ2-1|TRBV5-6
ASSFQGANEQF
>TRBJ2-7|TRBV20-1
SARETGQRAYEQY
>TRBJ1-1|TRBV4-1
ASSQGPEDRENTEAF
>TRBJ2-3|TRBV15
ATRPTSGRSPGTDTQY
>TRBJ2-7|TRBV7-3
ASSSTGASPYEQY
>TRBJ2-2|TRBV7-9
ASSPRDGSNTGELF
>TRBJ1-5|TRBV7-8
ASSLVGPGVYNQPQH
>TRBJ2-7|TRBV7-9
ASSLGQGVFYEQY
>TRBJ2-1|TRBV5-6
ASSFRGIAYNEQF
>TRBJ1-1|TRBV5-1
ASSLAYLNTEAF
>TRBJ2-7|TRBV7-8
ASSLGQGALYEQY
>TRBJ1-3|TRBV9
ASSVAGGNTIY
>TRBJ2-1|TRBV19
ASSPRRGDNEQF
>TRBJ2-5|TRBV4-1
ASSQVLAGGETQY
>TRBJ1-1|TRBV12-3/TRBV12-4
ASSLGDRGLPFGTDTEAF
>TRBJ2-1|TRBV20-1
SAPLAGTFYEQF
>TRBJ2-7|TRBV4-1
ASSQTRPGLATNEQY
>TRBJ1-1|TRBV7-8
ASSLALRAMNTEAF
>TRBJ2-6|TRBV12-3/TRBV12-4
ASRADSGANVLT
>TRBJ2-7|TRBV4-1
ASSQVLDGWYEQY
>TRBJ2-2|TRBV11-2
ASSGWKGRAGELF
>TRBJ1-2|TRBV10-3
ATEGQELNYGYT
>TRBJ1-1|TRBV27
ASGWSVGTEAF
>TRBJ2-2|TRBV30
AWSVGGRDTGELF
>TRBJ2-2|TRBV7-9
ASSRQGNTGELF
>TRBJ1-1|TRBV5-5
ASSLRDRASGAEAF
>TRBJ1-1|TRBV10-3
AIRNSGLLDTEAF
>TRBJ2-1|TRBV3-1
ASSFQTGDPNNEQF
>TRBJ2-7|TRBV7-9
ASSLTPGTGPYEQY
>TRBJ1-1|TRBV2
ASIRTVGTEAF
>TRBJ2-3|TRBV20-1
SANWVAGTDTQY
>TRBJ1-5|TRBV27
ASSLYSGTANQPQH
>TRBJ2-2|TRBV6-2/TRBV6-3
ASRERERESGELF
>TRBJ2-7|TRBV4-1
ASSQNSGGTYEQY
>TRBJ1-2|TRBV12-3/TRBV12-4
ASSFKLLKTWGGYT
>TRBJ2-3|TRBV29-1
SVVLGNTDTQY
>TRBJ2-6|TRBV6-2/TRBV6-3
ASSSDSGANVLT
>TRBJ2-5|TRBV27
ASSLTGEGETQY
>TRBJ2-7|TRBV12-3/TRBV12-4
ASSPSGLPAAQY
>TRBJ1-4|TRBV27
ASSLEGYHNEKLF
>TRBJ1-1|TRBV12-2
ASHSGQKEAF